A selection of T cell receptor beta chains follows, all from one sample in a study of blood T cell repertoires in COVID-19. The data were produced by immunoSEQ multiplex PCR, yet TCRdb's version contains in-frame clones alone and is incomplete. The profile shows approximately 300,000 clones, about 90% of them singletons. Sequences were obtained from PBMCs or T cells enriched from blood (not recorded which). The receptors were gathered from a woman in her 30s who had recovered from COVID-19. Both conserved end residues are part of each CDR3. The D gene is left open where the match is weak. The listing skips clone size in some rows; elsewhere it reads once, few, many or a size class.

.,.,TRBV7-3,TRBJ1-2,TGTGCCAGCAGTCCCGGGAACGGCTATGGCTACACCTTC,CASSPGNGYGYTF
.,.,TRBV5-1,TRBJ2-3,TGCGCCAGCAGCTTTGACAGTGGGAGCACAGATACGCAGTATTTT,CASSFDSGSTDTQYF
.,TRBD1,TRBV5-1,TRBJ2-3,TGCGCCAGCAGCGTACAGGGGTCAGATACGCAGTATTTT,CASSVQGSDTQYF
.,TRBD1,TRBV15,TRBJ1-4,TGTGCCACCAGCAGAGAGGGGACAGGGGCGAAAAAACTGTTTTTT,CATSREGTGAKKLFF
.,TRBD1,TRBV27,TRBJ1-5,TGTGCCAGCACCCCATCAGGGACAGGGTTGGGAGGCAATCAGCCCCAGCATTTT,CASTPSGTGLGGNQPQHF
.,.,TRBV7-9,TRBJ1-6,TGTGCCAGCAGCCCCAGACAGGTTGATAATTCACCCCTCCACTTT,CASSPRQVDNSPLHF
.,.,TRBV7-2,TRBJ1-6,TGTGCCAGCAGCTTAGCGGGCAGGTATAATTCACCCCTCCACTTT,CASSLAGRYNSPLHF
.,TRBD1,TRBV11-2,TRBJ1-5,TGTGCCAGCAGCTTGGGACAGGGACTCTTAAATCAGCCCCAGCATTTT,CASSLGQGLLNQPQHF
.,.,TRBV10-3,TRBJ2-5,TGTGCCATCAGTGGGACTAGAGAGGGGGGACAAGAGACCCAGTACTTC,CAISGTREGGQETQYF
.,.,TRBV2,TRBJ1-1,TGTGCCAGCAGTGAAAGTGAGGTGACGAACACTGAAGCTTTCTTT,CASSESEVTNTEAFF
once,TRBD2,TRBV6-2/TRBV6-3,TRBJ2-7,TGTGCCAGCAGTTACGGCAGCGGGGGGACTAGGGAGCAGTACTTC,CASSYGSGGTREQYF
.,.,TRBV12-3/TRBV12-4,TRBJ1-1,TGTGCCAGCAGTTTACAGGTGAACACTGAAGCTTTCTTT,CASSLQVNTEAFF
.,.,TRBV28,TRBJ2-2,TGTGCCAGCAGTTTCCAGGGGTGGGACACCGGGGAGCTGTTTTTT,CASSFQGWDTGELFF
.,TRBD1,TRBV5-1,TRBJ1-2,TGCGCCAGCAGCCCCAGGACAGGCACTCGGTATGGCTACACCTTC,CASSPRTGTRYGYTF
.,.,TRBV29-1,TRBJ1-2,TGCAGCGTTCTGGCGGGGACTCGACTCTATGGCTACACCTTC,CSVLAGTRLYGYTF
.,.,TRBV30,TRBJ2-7,TGTGCCTGGAGTTTAGACAGGTCAAGGGGCGAGCAGTACTTC,CAWSLDRSRGEQYF
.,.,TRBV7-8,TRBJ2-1,TGTGCCAGCAGCTTAGCGAGAACAGACGATGAGCAGTTCTTC,CASSLARTDDEQFF